This T cell receptor beta chain appears in the sequencing data of a study of blood T cell repertoires in COVID-19. Turning to the study itself: Both acute and convalescent COVID-19 samples were obtained from the United States, Italy and Spain.

The CDR3 consists of 15 residues. Germline V lookup: CDR1 MNHEY, CDR2 SMNVEV (reference sequence). With 7 bases clipped from V and 5 bases from J, the junction kept 8 bases outside the gene matches. In the authors' methods: From reference gene primer amplification, estimates of nucleated cell counts were derived. Generated by immunoSEQ multiplex PCR, the TCRdb table keeps only in-frame clones and is missing some. V and J calls and clone size are given by that table; D and trimming were obtained from the DNA. The table includes around 93,000 clones, about 87% detected once. The sample was peripheral blood. This receptor was identified in a man at least 80 years old with acute or convalescent COVID-19. The chain links TRBV27 to TRBJ2-2; TRBD1 aligns across 9 bases. This CDR3 is CASKGRDRATGELFF. In DNA, the CDR3 is TGTGCCAGCAAGGGCCGGGACAGGGCTACCGGGGAGCTGTTTTTT.